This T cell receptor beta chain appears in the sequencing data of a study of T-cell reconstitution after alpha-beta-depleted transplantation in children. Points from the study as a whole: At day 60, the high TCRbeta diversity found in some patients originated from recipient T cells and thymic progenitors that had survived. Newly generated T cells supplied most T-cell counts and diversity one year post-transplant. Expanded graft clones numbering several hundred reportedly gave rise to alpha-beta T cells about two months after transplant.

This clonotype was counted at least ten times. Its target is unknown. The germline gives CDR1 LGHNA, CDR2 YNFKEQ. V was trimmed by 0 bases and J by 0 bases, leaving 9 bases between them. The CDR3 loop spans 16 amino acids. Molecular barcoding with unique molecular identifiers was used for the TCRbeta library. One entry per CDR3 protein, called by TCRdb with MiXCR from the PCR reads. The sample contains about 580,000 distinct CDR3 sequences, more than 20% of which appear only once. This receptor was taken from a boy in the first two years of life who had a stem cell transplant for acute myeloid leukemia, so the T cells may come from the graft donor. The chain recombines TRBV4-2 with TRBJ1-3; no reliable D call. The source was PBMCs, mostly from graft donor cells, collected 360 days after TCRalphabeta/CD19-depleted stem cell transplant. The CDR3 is CASSQDRLYSGNTIYF. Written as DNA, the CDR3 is TGTGCCAGCAGCCAAGATAGGTTGTACTCTGGAAACACCATATATTTT.